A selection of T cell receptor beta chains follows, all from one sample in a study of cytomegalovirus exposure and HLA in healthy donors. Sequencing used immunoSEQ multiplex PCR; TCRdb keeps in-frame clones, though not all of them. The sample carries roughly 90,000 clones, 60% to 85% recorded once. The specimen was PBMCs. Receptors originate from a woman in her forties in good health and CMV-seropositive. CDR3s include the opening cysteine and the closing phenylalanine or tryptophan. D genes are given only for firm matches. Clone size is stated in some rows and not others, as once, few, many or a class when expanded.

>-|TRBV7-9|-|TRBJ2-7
TGTGCCAGCAGCCCCCAGGAGGTCTCCTACGAGCAGTACTTC
CASSPQEVSYEQYF
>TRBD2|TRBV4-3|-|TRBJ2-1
TGCGCCAGCAGCCAAGGTACAGCGGGAATTCTCAATGAGCAGTTCTTC
CASSQGTAGILNEQFF
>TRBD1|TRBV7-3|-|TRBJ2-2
TGTGCCAGCAGCTTAAACAGGGGGGCCGGGGAGCTGTTTTTT
CASSLNRGAGELFF
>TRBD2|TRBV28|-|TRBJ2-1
TGTGCCAGCAGTCCATCTAGCGGACACTACAATGAGCAGTTCTTC
CASSPSSGHYNEQFF
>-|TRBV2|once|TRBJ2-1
TGTGCCAGCAGTGAAGAGTGGGAGTCTTTTAATGAGCAGTTCTTC
CASSEEWESFNEQFF
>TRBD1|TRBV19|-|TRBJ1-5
TGTGCCAGTAGTACCGACAGGGTGCTTAATCAGCCCCAGCATTTT
CASSTDRVLNQPQHF
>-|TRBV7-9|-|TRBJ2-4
TGTGCCAGCAGCCTACCCCCAAGCGGCAAAAACATTCAGTACTTC
CASSLPPSGKNIQYF
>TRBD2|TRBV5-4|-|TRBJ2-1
TGTGCCAGCAGCCCCCCTGGGACTAGCGCACACAATGAGCAGTTCTTC
CASSPPGTSAHNEQFF
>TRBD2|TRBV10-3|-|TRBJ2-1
TGTGCCATCAAAGGGACTAGCGTGAACAATGAGCAGTTCTTC
CAIKGTSVNNEQFF
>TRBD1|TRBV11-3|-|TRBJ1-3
TGTGCCAGCAGCCACGACAGGGACGGAAGAGATTTCTCTGGAAACACCATATATTTT
CASSHDRDGRDFSGNTIYF
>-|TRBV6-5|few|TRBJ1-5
TGTGCCAGCAGTTTAAATCAGGGGCAGCCCCAGCATTTT
CASSLNQGQPQHF
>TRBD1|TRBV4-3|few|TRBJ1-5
TGCGCCAGCAGCCAAGGGACAGGGGTAGATCAGCCCCAGCATTTT
CASSQGTGVDQPQHF
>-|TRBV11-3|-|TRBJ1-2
TGTGCCAGCAGCTTAGGGACGGGGATTGGCTACACCTTC
CASSLGTGIGYTF
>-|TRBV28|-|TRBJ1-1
TGTGCCAGCAGTTTCGAGGGTGAACTGATTGTGAACACTGAAGCTTTCTTT
CASSFEGELIVNTEAFF
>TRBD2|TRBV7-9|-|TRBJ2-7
TGTGCCAGCAGCTCCCTTACTAGCGGGAGGGCCTACGAGCAGTACTTC
CASSSLTSGRAYEQYF
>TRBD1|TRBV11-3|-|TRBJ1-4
TGTGCCAGCAGCCGGGACAGGGGTGAAAAACTGTTTTTT
CASSRDRGEKLFF
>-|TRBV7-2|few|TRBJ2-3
TGTGCCAGCAGCTTAGCGGGGAAAGCGGCTCGGCAGGCCGATACGCAGTATTTT
CASSLAGKAARQADTQYF
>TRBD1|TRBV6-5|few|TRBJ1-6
TGTGCCAGCAACCGGGACAGGGTCCGCAATTCACCCCTCCACTTT
CASNRDRVRNSPLHF
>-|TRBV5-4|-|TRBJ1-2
TGTGCCAGCAGCCCCGAAGTTGCAGGGCTCATCGGCTACACCTTC
CASSPEVAGLIGYTF
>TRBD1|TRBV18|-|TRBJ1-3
TGTGCCAGCTCACCGACAGGGACAGGAAACACCATATATTTT
CASSPTGTGNTIYF
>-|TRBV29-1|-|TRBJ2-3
TGCAGCGTTGTCCCCAGAGGTAGCACAGATACGCAGTATTTT
CSVVPRGSTDTQYF
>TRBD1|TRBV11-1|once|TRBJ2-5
TGTGCCAGCAGCTGGATCGGATGGGACAGGGAGAGACAAGAGACCCAGTACTTC
CASSWIGWDRERQETQYF
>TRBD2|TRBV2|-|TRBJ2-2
TGTGCCAGCAGGGTGACTAGCGGGGACACCGGGGAGCTGTTTTTT
CASRVTSGDTGELFF
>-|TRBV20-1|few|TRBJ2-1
TGCAGTGCTAGAGATCGGTCCCAGCAGTTCTTC
CSARDRSQQFF
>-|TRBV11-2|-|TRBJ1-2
TGTGCCTCTCTCAACTATGGCTACACCTTC
CASLNYGYTF
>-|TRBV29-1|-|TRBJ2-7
TGCAGCGTTGTTTCAGGGGCCAAGCTTTCCTACGAGCAGTACTTC
CSVVSGAKLSYEQYF
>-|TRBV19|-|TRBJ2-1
TGTGCCAGTAGTATAGTTAACCGGAGGAATGAGCAGTTCTTC
CASSIVNRRNEQFF
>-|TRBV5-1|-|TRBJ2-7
TGCGCCAGCAGCCCACCAGGGGCGGGTGGAACCTACGAGCAGTACTTC
CASSPPGAGGTYEQYF
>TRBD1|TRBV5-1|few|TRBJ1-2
TGCGCCAGCAGCTTGGTAGGGGGCAGTGAGAGGGATGGCTACACCTTC
CASSLVGGSERDGYTF
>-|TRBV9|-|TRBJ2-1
TGTGCCAGCAGCACGAGCTCCTACAATGAGCAGTTCTTC
CASSTSSYNEQFF
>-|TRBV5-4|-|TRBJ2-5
TGTGCCAGCAGCTCCCCTTTTAAGACCCAGTACTTC
CASSSPFKTQYF
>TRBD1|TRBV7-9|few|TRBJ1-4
TGTGCCAGCAGCTTAGCAAACGACAGGGAGAAGGAAAAACTGTTTTTT
CASSLANDREKEKLFF
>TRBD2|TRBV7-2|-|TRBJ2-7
TGTGCCAGCAGCCGTAGGGGACTAGCGGGAGCGGTAGAGCAGTACTTC
CASSRRGLAGAVEQYF
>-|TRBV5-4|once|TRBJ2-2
TGTGCCAGCAGCTTGGATGGGCTAGCCTCGAACACCGGGGAGCTGTTTTTT
CASSLDGLASNTGELFF
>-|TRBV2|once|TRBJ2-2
TGTGCCAGCAGCAACAGGGATCGCACCGGGGAGCTGTTTTTT
CASSNRDRTGELFF
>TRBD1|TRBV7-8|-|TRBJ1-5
TGTGCCAGCAGCTTACTCGCAGGGGGAGACCTTTATAGCAATCAGCCCCAGCATTTT
CASSLLAGGDLYSNQPQHF
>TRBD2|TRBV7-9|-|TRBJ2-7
TGTGCCAGCAGCTTGCCCCTGGGGCGGGAGAACGAGCAGTACTTC
CASSLPLGRENEQYF
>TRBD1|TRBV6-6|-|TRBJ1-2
TGTGCCAGCACCATACTCGACAGGGGGCAGGACTATGGCTACACCTTC
CASTILDRGQDYGYTF
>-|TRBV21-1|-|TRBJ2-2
TGTGCCAGCAGCGAACCAAATTGGACTAGCGGGAACACCGGGGAGCTGTTTTTT
CASSEPNWTSGNTGELFF
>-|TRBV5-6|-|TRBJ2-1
TGTGCCAGCAGCCAGGATGCGGGCAATGAGCAGTTCTTC
CASSQDAGNEQFF
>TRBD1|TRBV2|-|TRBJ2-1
TGTGCCAACCGGGACAGGGGGCGCGGGGAGCAGTTCTTC
CANRDRGRGEQFF
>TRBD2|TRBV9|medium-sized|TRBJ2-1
TGTGCCAGCAGCGTGACTAGCGGCCCCCAGAATGAGCAGTTCTTC
CASSVTSGPQNEQFF
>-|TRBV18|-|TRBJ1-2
TGTGCCAGCTCACCACGTTCTGCTCCGGGGGGCGGCGTGGAGGGCTACACCTTC
CASSPRSAPGGGVEGYTF
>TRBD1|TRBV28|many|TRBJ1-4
TGTGCCAGCAGCCTAACAGGGGGTGGAACTAATGAAAAACTGTTTTTT
CASSLTGGGTNEKLFF
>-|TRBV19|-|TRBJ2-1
TGTGCCAGTAGTCTTTTTAGCTCTGAGCAGTTCTTC
CASSLFSSEQFF
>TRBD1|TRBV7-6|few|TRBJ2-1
TGTGCCAGCAGCTTTTTAGGGGGCCCGTACAATGAGCAGTTCTTC
CASSFLGGPYNEQFF
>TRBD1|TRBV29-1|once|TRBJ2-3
TGCAGCGTTTTAGGTGGGACAGGGCCGGGAGATACGCAGTATTTT
CSVLGGTGPGDTQYF
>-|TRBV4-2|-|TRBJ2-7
TGTGCCAGCAGCCAAGTGGCTGATGGTCCCTACGAGCAGTACTTC
CASSQVADGPYEQYF
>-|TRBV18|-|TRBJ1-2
TGTGCCAGCTCACCGATCGGAGGCAGGGGCTACACCTTC
CASSPIGGRGYTF
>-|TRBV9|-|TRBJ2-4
TGTGCCAGCAGCGTAGGAGGAGACCCAGCCAAAAACATTCGGTACTTC
CASSVGGDPAKNIRYF
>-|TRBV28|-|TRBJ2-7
TGTGCCAGCAGTACTAGCTACGAGCAGTACTTC
CASSTSYEQYF
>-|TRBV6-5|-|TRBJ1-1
TGTGCCAGCAGTTACCAATCAGGTGAAGGAGCTTTCTTT
CASSYQSGEGAFF
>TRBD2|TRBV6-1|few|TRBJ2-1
TGTGCCAGCAGCCGACGACAGCGGGAGGTGGGTGAGCAGTTCTTC
CASSRRQREVGEQFF
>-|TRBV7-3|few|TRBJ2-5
TGTGCCAGCAGCTTAGTGGCTCCGACGACGGGGGGCGACGGGGAGACCCAGTACTTC
CASSLVAPTTGGDGETQYF
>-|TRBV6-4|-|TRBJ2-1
TGTGCCAGCAGTGACTCGGGCGGGTCTGGGTATGAGCAGTTCTTC
CASSDSGGSGYEQFF